These 4 T cell receptor beta chains share one sample of origin, sequenced in a study of blood T cell repertoires in COVID-19. Libraries were prepared by immunoSEQ multiplex PCR; TCRdb keeps only in-frame clonotypes and omits some of them. The sample has roughly 290,000 clones, 86% seen once; the top ten hold roughly 2.1%. The sample was peripheral blood. The receptors were sampled from a woman aged 25 to 39 who had recovered from COVID-19.

The rearrangement uses TRBV11-2 and TRBJ2-3; D is perhaps TRBD1 (7 bases). Germline CDR1 reads SGHAT; CDR2 reads FQNNGV. The CDR3 spans 16 residues. V lost 10 bases and J lost 3, with 23 bases in between. CDR3 sequence reads: CATHLGRGDETDTQYF. The CDR3 DNA is TGTGCCACCCACCTGGGCAGGGGGGACGAAACAGATACGCAGTATTTT.

This clone is a singleton in its sample. The chain couples TRBV28 to TRBJ2-1; 8 bases line up with TRBD2. This CDR3 spans 14 amino acids. Trimming took 6 bases from V and 8 from J; bases not matched to a gene: 9. CDR1 and CDR2 from the germline V gene are MDHEN and SYDVKM. The CDR3 region has the DNA TGTGCCAGCAGGGGAAGCGGGAGAAGCCATGAGCAGTTCTTC. It translates to CASRGSGRSHEQFF.

The genes are TRBV2 and TRBJ2-1; 9 positions agree with TRBD2. CDR1 is SNHLY and CDR2 is FYNNEI in the germline V gene. This CDR3 region has 16 residues. V shed 5 bases and J 4 bases; nucleotides not matched to a gene: 9. CDR3 sequence (DNA): TGTGCCAGCAGTCCCGGGACTAGCACTTATTACAATGAGCAGTTCTTC. Protein sequence: CASSPGTSTYYNEQFF.

The chain uses TRBV19 and TRBJ1-5; possible D gene TRBD1, 6 bases. CDR1 is LNHDA and CDR2 is SQIVND in the germline V gene (reference sequence). This CDR3 is 16 amino acids long. Trimming cost V 6 bases and J 7 bases, with 22 bases left between them. The CDR3 spells CASSSSDRSFLQPQHF. The CDR3 nucleotides read TGTGCCAGTAGCAGCTCCGACAGGAGTTTTTTACAGCCCCAGCATTTT.